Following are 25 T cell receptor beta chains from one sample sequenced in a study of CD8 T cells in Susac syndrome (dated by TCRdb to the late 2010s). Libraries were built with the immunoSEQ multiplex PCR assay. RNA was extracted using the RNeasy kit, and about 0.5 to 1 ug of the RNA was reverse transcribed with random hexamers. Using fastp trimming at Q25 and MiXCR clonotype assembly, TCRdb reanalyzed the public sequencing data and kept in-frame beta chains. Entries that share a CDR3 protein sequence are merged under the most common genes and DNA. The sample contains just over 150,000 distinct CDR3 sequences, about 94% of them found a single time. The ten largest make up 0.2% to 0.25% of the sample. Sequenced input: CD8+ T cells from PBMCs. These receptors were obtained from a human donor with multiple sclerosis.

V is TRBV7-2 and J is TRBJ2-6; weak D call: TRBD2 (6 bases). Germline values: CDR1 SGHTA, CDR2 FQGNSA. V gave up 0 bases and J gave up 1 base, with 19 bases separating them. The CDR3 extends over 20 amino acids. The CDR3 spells CASSLAYGTEGLSGANVLTF. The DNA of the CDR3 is TGTGCCAGCAGCTTAGCTTACGGGACGGAGGGGCTGTCTGGGGCCAACGTCCTGACTTTC.

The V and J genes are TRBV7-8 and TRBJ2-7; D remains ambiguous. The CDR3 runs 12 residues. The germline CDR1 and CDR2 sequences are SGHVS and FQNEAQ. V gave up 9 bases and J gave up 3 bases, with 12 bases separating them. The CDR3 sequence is CASTLSLYEQYF. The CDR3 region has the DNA TGTGCCAGTACCCTGTCTCTCTACGAGCAGTACTTC.

CDR3 in DNA: TGTGCCAGCCGCCAATGGGCAGAGTCCTACGAGCAGTACTTC. Translated, it gives CASRQWAESYEQYF. The J gene is TRBJ2-7, the V gene TRBV6-5; no definite D call. Trimming cost V 8 bases and J 1 base, with 15 bases left between them. This CDR3 contains 14 residues. Germline CDR1 reads MNHEY; CDR2 reads SVGAGI.

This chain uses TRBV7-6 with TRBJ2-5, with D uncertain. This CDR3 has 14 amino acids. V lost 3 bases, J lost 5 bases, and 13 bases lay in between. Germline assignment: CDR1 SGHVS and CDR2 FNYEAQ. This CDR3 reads CASSFRRRTETQYF. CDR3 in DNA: TGTGCCAGCAGCTTCAGGAGAAGGACGGAGACCCAGTACTTC.

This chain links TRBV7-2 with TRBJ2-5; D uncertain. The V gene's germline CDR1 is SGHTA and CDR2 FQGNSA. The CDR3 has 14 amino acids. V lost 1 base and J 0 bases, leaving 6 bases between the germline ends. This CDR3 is CASSLVGHQETQYF. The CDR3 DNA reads TGTGCCAGCAGCTTAGTAGGGCACCAAGAGACCCAGTACTTC.

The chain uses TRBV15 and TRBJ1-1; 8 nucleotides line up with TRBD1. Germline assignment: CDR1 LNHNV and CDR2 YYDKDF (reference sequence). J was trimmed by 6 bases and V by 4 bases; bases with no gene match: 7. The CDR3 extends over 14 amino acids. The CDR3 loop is CATSMSRGLAEAFF. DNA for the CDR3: TGTGCCACCAGCATGAGCAGGGGGCTGGCTGAAGCTTTCTTT.

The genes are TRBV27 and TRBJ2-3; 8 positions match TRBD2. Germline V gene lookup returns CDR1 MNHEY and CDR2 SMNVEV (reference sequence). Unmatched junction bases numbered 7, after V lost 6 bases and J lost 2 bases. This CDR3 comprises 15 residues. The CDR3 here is CASRKRGRVTDTQYF. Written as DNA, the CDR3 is TGTGCCAGCAGAAAGCGGGGGCGGGTCACAGATACGCAGTATTTT.

The CDR3 sequence is CASSIRGENTEAFF. The DNA of the CDR3 is TGTGCCAGTAGTATCCGGGGAGAGAACACTGAAGCTTTCTTT. The genes are TRBV19 and TRBJ1-1; D is unclear. The germline V and J ends were trimmed by 3 bases and 1 base, with 9 bases remaining between them. This CDR3 is 14 amino acids long. From germline, CDR1 is LNHDA and CDR2 SQIVND (reference sequence). Full variable domain (outside the CDR3, taken from reference TRBV19 and TRBJ1-1): DGGITQSPKYLFRKEGQNVTLSCEQNLNHDAMYWYRQDPGQGLRLIYYSQIVNDFQKGDIAEGYSVSREKKESFPLTVTSAQKNPTAFYLCASSIRGENTEAFFGQGTRLTVV.

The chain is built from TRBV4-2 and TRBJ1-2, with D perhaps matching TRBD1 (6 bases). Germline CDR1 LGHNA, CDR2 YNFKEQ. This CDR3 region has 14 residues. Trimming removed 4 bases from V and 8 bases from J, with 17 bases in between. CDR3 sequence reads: CASSLPGGQRGYTF. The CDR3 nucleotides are TGTGCCAGCAGCCTCCCCGGGGGCCAGCGAGGCTACACCTTC.

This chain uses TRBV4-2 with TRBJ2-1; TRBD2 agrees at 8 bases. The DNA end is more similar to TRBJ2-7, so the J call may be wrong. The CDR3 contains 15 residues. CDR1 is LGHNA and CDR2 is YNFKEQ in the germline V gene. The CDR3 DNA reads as TGTGCCAGCAGCCAAGATCGAGCGGGGGCGGGAGAGCAGTACTTC. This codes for CASSQDRAGAGEQYF.

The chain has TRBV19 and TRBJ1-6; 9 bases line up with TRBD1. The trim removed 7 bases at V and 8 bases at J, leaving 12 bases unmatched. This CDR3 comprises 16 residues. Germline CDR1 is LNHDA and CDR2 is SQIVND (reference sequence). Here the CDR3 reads CASIQSSGTGHSPLHF. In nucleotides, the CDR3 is TGTGCCAGTATCCAGTCGTCCGGGACAGGGCATTCACCCCTCCACTTT.

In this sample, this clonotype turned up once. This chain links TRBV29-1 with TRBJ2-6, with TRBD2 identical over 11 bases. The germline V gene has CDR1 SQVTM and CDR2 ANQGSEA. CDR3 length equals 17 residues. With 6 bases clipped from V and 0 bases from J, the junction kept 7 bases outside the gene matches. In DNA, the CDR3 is TGCAGCGTGCTACTAGCGGGGGACCTCTCTGGGGCCAACGTCCTGACTTTC. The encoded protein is CSVLLAGDLSGANVLTF.

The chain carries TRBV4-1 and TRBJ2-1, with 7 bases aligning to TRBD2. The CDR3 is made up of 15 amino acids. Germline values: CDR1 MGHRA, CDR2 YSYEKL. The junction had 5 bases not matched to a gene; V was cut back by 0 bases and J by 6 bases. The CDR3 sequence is CASSQDVGTINEQFF. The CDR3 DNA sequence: TGCGCCAGCAGCCAAGACGTCGGGACTATCAATGAGCAGTTCTTC.

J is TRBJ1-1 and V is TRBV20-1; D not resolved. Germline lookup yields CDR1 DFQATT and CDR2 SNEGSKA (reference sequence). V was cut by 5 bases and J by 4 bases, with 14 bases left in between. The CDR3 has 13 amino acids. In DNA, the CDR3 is TGCAGTGCTTGTGATAGGGAGGTCACTGAAGCTTTCTTT. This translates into CSACDREVTEAFF.

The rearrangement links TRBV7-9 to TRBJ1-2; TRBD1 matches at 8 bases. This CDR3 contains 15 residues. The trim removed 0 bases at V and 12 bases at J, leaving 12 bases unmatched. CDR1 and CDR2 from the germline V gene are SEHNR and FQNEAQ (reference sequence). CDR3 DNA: TGTGCCAGCAGCTTAGCCAGGGACAGGAGTTTTGCCCACACCTTC. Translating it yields CASSLARDRSFAHTF.

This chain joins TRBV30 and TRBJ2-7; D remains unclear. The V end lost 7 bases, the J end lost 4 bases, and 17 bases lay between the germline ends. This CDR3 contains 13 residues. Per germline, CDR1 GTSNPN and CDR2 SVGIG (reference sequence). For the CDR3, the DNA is TGTGCCTCCGATGGCCATTCCGGGTACGAGCAGTACTTC. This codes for CASDGHSGYEQYF.

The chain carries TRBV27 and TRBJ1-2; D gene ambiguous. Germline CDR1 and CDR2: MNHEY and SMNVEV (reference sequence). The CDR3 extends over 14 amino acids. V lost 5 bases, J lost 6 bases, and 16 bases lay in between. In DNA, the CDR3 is TGTGCCAGCAGTCCCTTGTCGCAGGCCCATGGCTACACCTTC. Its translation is CASSPLSQAHGYTF.

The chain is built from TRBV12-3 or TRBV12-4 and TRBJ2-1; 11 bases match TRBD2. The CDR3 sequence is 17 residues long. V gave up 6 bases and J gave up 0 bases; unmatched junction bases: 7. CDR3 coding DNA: TGTGCCAGCAGAGCTAGCGGGGGGTTCAGCTCCTACAATGAGCAGTTCTTC. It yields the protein CASRASGGFSSYNEQFF.

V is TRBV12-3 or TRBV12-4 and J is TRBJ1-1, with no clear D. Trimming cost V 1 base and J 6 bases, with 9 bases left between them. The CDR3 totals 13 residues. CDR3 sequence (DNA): TGTGCCAGCAGTTTAGGTAAACGCCCTGAAGCTTTCTTT. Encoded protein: CASSLGKRPEAFF.

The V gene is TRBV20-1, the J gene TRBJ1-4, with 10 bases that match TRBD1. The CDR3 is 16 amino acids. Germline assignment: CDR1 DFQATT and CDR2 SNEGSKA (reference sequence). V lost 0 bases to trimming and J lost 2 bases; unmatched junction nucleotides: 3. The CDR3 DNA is TGCAGTGCTAGAGATCGACAGGGGGCGACTAATGAAAAACTGTTTTTT. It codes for CSARDRQGATNEKLFF.

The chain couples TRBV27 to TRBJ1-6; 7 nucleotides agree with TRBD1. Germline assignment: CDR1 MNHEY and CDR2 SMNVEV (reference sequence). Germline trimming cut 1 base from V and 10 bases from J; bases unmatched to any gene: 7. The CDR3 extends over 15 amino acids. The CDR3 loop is CASSLLDRYRSPLHF. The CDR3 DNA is TGTGCCAGCAGTTTATTGGACAGGTATCGGTCACCCCTCCACTTT.

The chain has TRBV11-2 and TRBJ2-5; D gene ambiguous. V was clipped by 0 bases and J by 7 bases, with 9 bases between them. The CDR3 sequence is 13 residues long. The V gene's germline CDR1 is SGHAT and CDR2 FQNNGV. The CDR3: CASSLEARSTQYF. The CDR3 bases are TGTGCCAGCAGCTTAGAGGCGCGTTCGACCCAGTACTTC. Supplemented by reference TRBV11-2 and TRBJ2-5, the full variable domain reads EAGVAQSPRYKIIEKRQSVAFWCNPISGHATLYWYQQILGQGPKLLIQFQNNGVVDDSQLPKDRFSAERLKGVDSTLKIQPAKLEDSAVYLCASSLEARSTQYFGPGTRLLVL.

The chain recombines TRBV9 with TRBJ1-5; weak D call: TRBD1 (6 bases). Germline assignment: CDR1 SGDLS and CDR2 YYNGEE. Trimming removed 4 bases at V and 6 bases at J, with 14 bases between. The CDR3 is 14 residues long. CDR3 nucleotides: TGTGCCAGCAGCCTACAGGGTAACGGTCAGCCCCAGCATTTT. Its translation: CASSLQGNGQPQHF.

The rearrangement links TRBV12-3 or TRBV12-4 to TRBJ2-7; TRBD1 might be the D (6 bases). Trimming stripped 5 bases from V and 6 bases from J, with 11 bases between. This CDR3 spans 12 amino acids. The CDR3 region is CASSINRVEQYF. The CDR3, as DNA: TGTGCCAGCAGTATAAACAGGGTCGAGCAGTACTTC.

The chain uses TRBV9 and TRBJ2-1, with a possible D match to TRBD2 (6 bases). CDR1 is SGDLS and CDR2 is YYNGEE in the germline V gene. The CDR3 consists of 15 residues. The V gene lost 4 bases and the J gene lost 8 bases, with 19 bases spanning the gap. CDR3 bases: TGTGCCAGCAGCCCTAGGGCGGGGAATGTCTATGAGCAGTTCTTC. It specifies CASSPRAGNVYEQFF.